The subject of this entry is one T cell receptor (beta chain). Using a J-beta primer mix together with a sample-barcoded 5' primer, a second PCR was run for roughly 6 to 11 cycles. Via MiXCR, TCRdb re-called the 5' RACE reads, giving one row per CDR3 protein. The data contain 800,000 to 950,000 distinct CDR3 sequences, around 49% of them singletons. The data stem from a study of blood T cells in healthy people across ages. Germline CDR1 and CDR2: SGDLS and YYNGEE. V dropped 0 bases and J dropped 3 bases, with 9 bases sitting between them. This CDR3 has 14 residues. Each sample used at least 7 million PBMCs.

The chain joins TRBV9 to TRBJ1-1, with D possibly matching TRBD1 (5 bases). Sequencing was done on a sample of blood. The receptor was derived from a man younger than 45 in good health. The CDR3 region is CASSVGGWDTEAFF. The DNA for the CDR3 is TGTGCCAGCAGCGTAGGGGGCTGGGACACTGAAGCTTTCTTT.